This T cell receptor (beta chain) was sequenced in a study of T-cell reconstitution after alpha-beta-depleted transplantation in children. Overall study results and limits: Certain patients had high TCRbeta diversity at day 60, and it came from recipient T cells and thymic progenitors that survived. By one year post-transplant, T-cell counts and diversity largely arose from T cells that were newly produced. Reported findings indicate that, about two months after transplant, alpha-beta T cells came from several hundred expanded clones, which were derived from non-depleted graft cells.

This clonotype showed up just a few times. Its antigen is still unknown. Deletions cut 5 bases from V and 0 bases from J, with 9 bases between. Germline values: CDR1 SGHTA, CDR2 FQGNSA. This CDR3 spans 14 amino acids. The TCRbeta library was prepared with unique molecular identifiers. One entry per CDR3 protein results from TCRdb running MiXCR on the PCR reads. The sample has approximately 500,000 distinct CDR3 sequences, 10% to 13% seen once; the top ten hold just over 2%. This TCR derives from a child aged 2 to 10 with inherited bone marrow failure, due to receive a stem cell transplant. V is TRBV7-2 and J is TRBJ2-3; unclear D gene. The sample consisted of PBMCs, taken before TCRalphabeta/CD19-depleted stem cell transplant. The CDR3 region is CASSRSASTDTQYF. The CDR3 DNA reads as TGTGCCAGCAGCCGGAGTGCTAGCACAGATACGCAGTATTTT.